The clone carrying this T cell receptor (beta chain) was observed once. This specimen comes from a study of shared clonotypes between healthy human individuals. V gave up 0 bases and J gave up 5 bases, with 7 bases separating them. The germline CDR1 and CDR2 sequences are MNHNS and SASEGT. CDR3 length: 13 residues. Profiling relied on immunoSEQ multiplex PCR, and the TCRdb table lists in-frame clones only, not all of them. The sample consists of 2 million to 3 million clones, 80% to 95% of them appearing once. Input material: naive CD4+ T cells from PBMCs. Regarding subset: CD45RA+ positively selected. The chain uses TRBV6-1 and TRBJ1-1; D uncertain. This receptor was identified in a man aged 18 to 29 in good health. Some clones in this sample may be carry-over from other donors' samples. The CDR3 sequence: CASSEAWETEAFF. In DNA form, the CDR3 reads TGTGCCAGCAGTGAAGCATGGGAAACTGAAGCTTTCTTT.